One T cell receptor (beta chain) is described in this entry. Its antigen is not known. The data are from a study of T cell repertoires in cytomegalovirus infection. Whole-study context: Public TCR beta signatures marked donors with CMV infection and the matching HLA.

J lost 4 bases, V lost 2 bases, and 4 bases had no gene match. The CDR3 is 15 amino acids. Germline V gives CDR1 SGHAT, CDR2 FQNNGV. One entry per CDR3 protein, called by TCRdb with MiXCR from the reads. This repertoire shows around 800,000 distinct CDR3 sequences, approximately 32% found once; its top ten account for 9.5% to 15%. The sequence came from a human donor in good health (CMV status not recorded). Some clones in this sample may be carry-over from other donors' samples. The rearrangement joins TRBV11-2 to TRBJ1-4; 7 bases line up with TRBD1. This sample comprised cultured CD8+ T cells from PBMCs, obtained from culture after CMV antigen stimulation. CDR3 DNA: TGTGCCAGCAGCTTAATTGGGACAGTTAATGAAAAACTGTTTTTT. Its translation is CASSLIGTVNEKLFF.